This T cell receptor (beta chain) was found in a study of metastatic and nonmetastatic thyroid tumors. Study summary: Both malignant and benign thyroid patients supplied peripheral blood and tumor or nodule tissue samples, across which the repertoires of these patients were then compared.

Thyroid surgery was performed in patients who had received no treatment beforehand. The table lists this clone with many counts. V shed 2 bases, J shed 5 bases, and the junction held 11 bases outside the gene matches. CDR1 is SGHRS, CDR2 YFSETQ, per germline. The CDR3 consists of 19 residues. TCRdb re-called clones via MiXCR from the PCR reads. The sample lists about 69,000 clones, 12% to 15% occurring once. The TCR comes from a male donor with papillary thyroid cancer or a benign thyroid nodule (not recorded which). Some clones in this sample may be carry-over from other donors' samples. The chain combines TRBV5-1 with TRBJ2-2; 14 nucleotides match TRBD2. The sequencing input was blood. CDR3 amino acids: CASSLLGSGTSGRTGELFF. CDR3 DNA: TGCGCCAGCAGCTTACTAGGTTCTGGGACTAGCGGGAGAACCGGGGAGCTGTTTTTT.